Listed below are T cell receptor beta chains from one sample, sequenced in a study of blood T cell repertoires in COVID-19. Repertoires were generated with immunoSEQ multiplex PCR, while TCRdb's copy carries only in-frame clones and drops some. In the table there are about 200,000 clones, 70% to 90% of which are singletons. Sequenced: PBMCs or T cells enriched from blood (not recorded which). All receptors derive from a woman aged 40-49 years with acute COVID-19. Both conserved end residues are part of each CDR3. The D gene is left open where the match is weak. Not all rows give a size; the values are once, few, many and, for expanded clones, a class.

>15|TRBD1|TRBV18|TRBJ2-7|-
CASSPMDRGQGEQYF
TGTGCCAGCTCACCGATGGACAGGGGGCAGGGCGAGCAGTACTTC
>15|-|TRBV7-8|TRBJ1-3|-
CASSLVVAAGNTIYF
TGTGCCAGCAGCTTAGTTGTGGCGGCTGGAAACACCATATATTTT
>15|TRBD1|TRBV19|TRBJ2-1|few
CASSANRGRGDEQFF
TGTGCCAGTAGTGCGAACAGGGGGCGCGGGGATGAGCAGTTCTTC
>12|-|TRBV10-3|TRBJ1-2|-
CAISPVSTGYTF
TGTGCCATCTCTCCAGTGTCAACGGGCTACACCTTC
>15|TRBD1|TRBV9|TRBJ1-2|-
CASSAGTAPNYGYTF
TGTGCCAGCAGCGCGGGGACAGCTCCTAACTATGGCTACACCTTC
>16|TRBD2|TRBV11-3|TRBJ2-1|-
CASSLWTSGTYNEQFF
TGTGCCAGCAGCCTCTGGACTAGCGGGACCTACAATGAGCAGTTCTTC
>14|TRBD1|TRBV19|TRBJ1-2|few
CASSNRQGVDGYTF
TGTGCCAGTAGTAACCGACAGGGTGTGGATGGCTACACCTTC
>17|TRBD1|TRBV9|TRBJ1-6|-
CASSGGQGQTENSPLHF
TGTGCCAGCAGCGGAGGACAGGGGCAAACGGAGAATTCACCCCTCCACTTT
>16|TRBD1|TRBV3-1/TRBV3-2|TRBJ2-5|-
CASSRDRAAQQETQYF
TGTGCCAGCAGTCGGGACAGGGCGGCGCAGCAAGAGACCCAGTACTTC
>13|-|TRBV28|TRBJ1-2|-
CASSFQGKAGYTF
TGTGCCAGCAGTTTTCAGGGGAAGGCTGGCTACACCTTC
>15|-|TRBV27|TRBJ2-7|-
CASSLYTVGGNEQYF
TGTGCCAGCAGTTTATATACCGTAGGAGGGAACGAGCAGTACTTC
>17|-|TRBV24-1|TRBJ2-1|-
CATGKLVKSGFYNEQFF
TGTGCCACGGGGAAATTGGTGAAGAGCGGGTTCTACAATGAGCAGTTCTTC
>14|-|TRBV3-1/TRBV3-2|TRBJ1-5|-
CASSTQGSNQPQHF
TGTGCCAGCAGCACACAGGGAAGCAATCAGCCCCAGCATTTT
>16|TRBD1|TRBV14|TRBJ1-6|-
CASSPDRVAGNSPLHF
TGTGCCAGCAGCCCTGACAGGGTGGCGGGCAATTCACCCCTCCACTTT
>15|TRBD1|TRBV6-5|TRBJ1-6|-
CATPRRTGGGSPLHF
TGTGCCACCCCAAGAAGGACAGGGGGAGGTTCACCCCTCCACTTT
>13|-|TRBV12-5|TRBJ1-1|once
CASGSGTNTEAFF
TGTGCTAGTGGCTCCGGGACAAACACTGAAGCTTTCTTT
>18|-|TRBV3-1/TRBV3-2|TRBJ1-6|-
CASSQDQNRVAYNSPLHF
TGTGCCAGCAGCCAAGATCAGAACAGGGTGGCCTATAATTCACCCCTCCACTTT
>14|TRBD1|TRBV28|TRBJ1-1|-
CASSLTGVNTEAFF
TGTGCCAGCAGTTTAACAGGGGTGAACACTGAAGCTTTCTTT
>13|-|TRBV5-6|TRBJ1-1|-
CASSYSGYTEAFF
TGTGCCAGCAGCTACTCAGGCTACACTGAAGCTTTCTTT
>15|-|TRBV28|TRBJ1-5|-
CASSLWAGVGQPQHF
TGTGCCAGCAGTTTATGGGCAGGGGTTGGTCAGCCCCAGCATTTT
>13|TRBD1|TRBV28|TRBJ1-2|once
CASSRGQGYGYTF
TGTGCCAGCAGCAGGGGACAGGGGTATGGCTACACCTTC
>16|-|TRBV18|TRBJ1-1|-
CASSPRTGRENTEAFF
TGTGCCAGCTCACCACGAACCGGCAGGGAGAACACTGAAGCTTTCTTT
>15|TRBD1|TRBV11-3|TRBJ1-1|once
CASSPTGQRNTEAFF
TGTGCCAGCAGCCCGACGGGACAGAGGAACACTGAAGCTTTCTTT
>12|-|TRBV6-2/TRBV6-3|TRBJ1-1|-
CASSIMNTEAFF
TGTGCCAGCAGTATTATGAACACTGAAGCTTTCTTT
>15|-|TRBV5-8|TRBJ1-5|-
CASSLEGGGDQPQHF
TGTGCCAGCAGCCTGGAAGGGGGGGGTGATCAGCCCCAGCATTTT
>15|-|TRBV3-1/TRBV3-2|TRBJ2-1|-
CASSQGTGLPGEQFF
TGTGCCAGCAGCCAGGGTACGGGACTCCCGGGGGAGCAGTTCTTC